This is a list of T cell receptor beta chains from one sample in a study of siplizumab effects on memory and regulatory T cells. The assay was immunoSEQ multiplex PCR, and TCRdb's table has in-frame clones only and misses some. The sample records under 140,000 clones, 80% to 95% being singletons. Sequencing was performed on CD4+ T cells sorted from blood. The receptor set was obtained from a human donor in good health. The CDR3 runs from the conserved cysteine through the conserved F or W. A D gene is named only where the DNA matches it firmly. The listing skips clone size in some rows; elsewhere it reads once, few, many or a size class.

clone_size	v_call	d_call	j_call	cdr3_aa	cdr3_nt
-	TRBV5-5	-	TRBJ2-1	CASSSRQQGGNEQFF	TGTGCCAGCAGCTCAAGACAACAGGGTGGGAATGAGCAGTTCTTC
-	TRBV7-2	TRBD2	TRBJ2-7	CASSFSYSGGDYEQYF	TGTGCCAGCAGCTTCTCCTATAGCGGGGGTGACTACGAGCAGTACTTC
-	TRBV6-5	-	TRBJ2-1	CASSEGSKPEQFF	TGTGCCAGCAGTGAGGGGTCAAAGCCTGAGCAGTTCTTC
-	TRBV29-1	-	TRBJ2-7	CSVGRGVPYEQYF	TGCAGCGTTGGAAGAGGGGTCCCCTACGAGCAGTACTTC
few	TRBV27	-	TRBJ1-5	CASSFTVQGNQPQHF	TGTGCCAGCAGTTTTACCGTCCAGGGGAATCAGCCCCAGCATTTT
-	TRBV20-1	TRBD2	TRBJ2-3	CSATERGYPYF	TGCAGTGCTACCGAGCGGGGGTACCCCTATTTT
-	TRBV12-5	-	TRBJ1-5	CASGSGNSNQPQHF	TGTGCTAGTGGTTCCGGGAATAGCAATCAGCCCCAGCATTTT
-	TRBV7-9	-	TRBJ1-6	CASSLGPQLPLHF	TGTGCCAGCAGCTTAGGCCCTCAGTTACCCCTCCACTTT
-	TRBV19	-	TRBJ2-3	CASTRTDTDTQYF	TGTGCCAGTACGCGGACAGACACAGATACGCAGTATTTT
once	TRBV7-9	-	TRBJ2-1	CASSPNTITRTGDHEQFF	TGTGCCAGCAGCCCCAATACAATAACTCGGACTGGCGACCATGAGCAGTTCTTC
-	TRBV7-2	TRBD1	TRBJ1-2	CASSTRTGSLDYGYTF	TGTGCCAGCAGCACCCGGACAGGGTCGCTGGACTATGGCTACACCTTC
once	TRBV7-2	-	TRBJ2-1	CASSSDLPTEQFF	TGTGCCAGCAGCTCAGACTTACCTACCGAGCAGTTCTTC
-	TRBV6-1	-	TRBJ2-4	CASTGWVAKNIQYF	TGTGCCAGCACTGGGTGGGTAGCCAAAAACATTCAGTACTTC
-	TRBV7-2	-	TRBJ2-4	CASSLTADLAKNIQYF	TGTGCCAGCAGCTTAACGGCAGACCTAGCCAAAAACATTCAGTACTTC
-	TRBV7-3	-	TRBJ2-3	CASSSFEATETGTDTQYF	TGTGCCAGCAGCTCCTTTGAGGCGACTGAAACTGGCACAGATACGCAGTATTTT
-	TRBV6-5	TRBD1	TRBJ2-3	CASSRRQGRTDTQYF	TGTGCCAGCAGCCGTCGACAGGGCCGCACAGATACGCAGTATTTT
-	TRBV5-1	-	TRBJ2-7	CASSLGGRSEQYF	TGCGCCAGCAGCTTGGGGGGTCGCTCCGAGCAGTACTTC
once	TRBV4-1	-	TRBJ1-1	CASSQEGTTEAFF	TGCGCCAGCAGCCAAGAAGGGACCACTGAAGCTTTCTTT
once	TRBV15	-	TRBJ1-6	CATSRDSQINPKVLANSPLHF	TGTGCCACCAGCAGAGACTCCCAGATCAATCCCAAAGTACTGGCCAATTCACCCCTCCACTTT
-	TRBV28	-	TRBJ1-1	CASGTSTARNTEAFF	TGTGCCAGCGGCACTTCGACAGCCAGGAACACTGAAGCTTTCTTT
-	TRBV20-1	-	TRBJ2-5	CSARAVGTQYF	TGCAGTGCAAGGGCGGTGGGGACCCAGTACTTC
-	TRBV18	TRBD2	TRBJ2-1	CASSLPGLAFNEQFF	TGTGCCAGCTCCCTCCCGGGACTAGCGTTCAATGAGCAGTTCTTC
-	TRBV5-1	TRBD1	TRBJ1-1	CASSWDRQGDTEAFF	TGCGCCAGCAGCTGGGATAGACAGGGGGACACTGAAGCTTTCTTT
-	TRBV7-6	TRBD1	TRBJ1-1	CASSRDRNTEAFF	TGTGCCAGCAGTCGGGACAGGAACACTGAAGCTTTCTTT
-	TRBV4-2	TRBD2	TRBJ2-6	CASRGDSGANVLTF	TGTGCCAGCCGGGGGGACTCTGGGGCCAACGTCCTGACTTTC
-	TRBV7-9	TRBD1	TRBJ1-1	CASSFTGEGEAFF	TGTGCCAGCAGCTTTACAGGGGAGGGTGAAGCTTTCTTT
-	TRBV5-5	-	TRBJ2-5	CASSLYWTETQYF	TGTGCCAGCAGCTTGTACTGGACGGAGACCCAGTACTTC
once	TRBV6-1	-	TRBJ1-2	CASSEARAAPIMGYTF	TGTGCCAGCAGTGAAGCTCGGGCGGCTCCAATAATGGGCTACACCTTC
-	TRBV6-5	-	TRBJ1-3	CASSSVGGSGNTIYF	TGTGCCAGCAGTTCAGTGGGGGGCTCTGGAAACACCATATATTTT
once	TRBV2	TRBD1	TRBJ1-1	CASGPDRDTEAFF	TGTGCCAGCGGCCCAGACAGGGACACTGAAGCTTTCTTT
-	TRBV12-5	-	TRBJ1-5	CASGFSRGYQPQHF	TGTGCTAGTGGTTTTTCCAGGGGATATCAGCCCCAGCATTTT
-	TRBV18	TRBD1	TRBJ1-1	CASSPRTGGKSDTEAFF	TGTGCCAGCTCACCCAGGACAGGGGGCAAAAGCGACACTGAAGCTTTCTTT
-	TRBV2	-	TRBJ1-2	CASSSREDYGYTF	TGTGCCAGCAGTAGCAGGGAAGACTATGGCTACACCTTC
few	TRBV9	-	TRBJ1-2	CASSVEAGRGYTF	TGTGCCAGCAGCGTAGAGGCAGGCAGGGGCTACACCTTC
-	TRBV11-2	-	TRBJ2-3	CASSLTGYGTDTQYF	TGTGCCAGCAGCTTAACGGGGTATGGCACAGATACGCAGTATTTT
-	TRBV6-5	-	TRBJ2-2	CAIGRANTGELFF	TGTGCCATAGGACGTGCGAACACCGGGGAGCTGTTTTTT